This T cell receptor beta chain derives from a study of human versus mouse CDR3 diversity and MHC coevolution. Findings and caveats of the study: Humans had the largest estimated TCR beta repertoire, 1.5 million to 2 million clonotypes. Mice had fewer CDR3 deletions and insertions than humans on average. Most of the three human donors had the lowest clonal inequality.

Trimming removed 7 bases from V and 1 base from J; junction bases left unmatched: 6. The CDR3 has 14 amino acids. Germline V gene data show CDR1 as SQVTM and CDR2 as ANQGSEA. With respect to this clone: What it binds is not known.

This table comes from immunoSEQ multiplex PCR, and its TCRdb copy is limited to in-frame clones, with some not included. The sample consists of roughly 86,000 clones, about 93% of them appearing once. Naive CD4 T cells, CD45RO-negative and CD62L-positive, were flow-sorted from PBMCs. This TCR came from a person aged 30 to 69 in good health. The chain has TRBV29-1 and TRBJ2-7, with 11 bases identical to TRBD2. The specimen was naive CD4+ T cells from blood. The sample's subset: CD45RO-negative CD62L-positive naive CD4 T cells. CDR3 protein: CSAFSGGGSYEQYF. CDR3 bases: TGCAGCGCCTTTAGCGGGGGGGGTTCCTACGAGCAGTACTTC.